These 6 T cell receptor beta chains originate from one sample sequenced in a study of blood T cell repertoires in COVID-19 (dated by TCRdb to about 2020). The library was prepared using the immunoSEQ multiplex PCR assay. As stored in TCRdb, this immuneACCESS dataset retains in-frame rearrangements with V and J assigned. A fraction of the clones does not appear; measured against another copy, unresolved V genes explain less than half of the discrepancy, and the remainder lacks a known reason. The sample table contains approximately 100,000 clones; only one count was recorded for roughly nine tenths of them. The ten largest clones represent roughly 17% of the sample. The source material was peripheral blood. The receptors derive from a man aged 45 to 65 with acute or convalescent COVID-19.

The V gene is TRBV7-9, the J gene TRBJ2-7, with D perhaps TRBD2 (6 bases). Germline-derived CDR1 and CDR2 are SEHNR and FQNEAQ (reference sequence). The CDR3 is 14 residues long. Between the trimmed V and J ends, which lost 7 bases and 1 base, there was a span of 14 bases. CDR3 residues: CASIGGTESYEQYF. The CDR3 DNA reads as TGTGCCAGCATTGGAGGGACGGAATCCTACGAGCAGTACTTC.

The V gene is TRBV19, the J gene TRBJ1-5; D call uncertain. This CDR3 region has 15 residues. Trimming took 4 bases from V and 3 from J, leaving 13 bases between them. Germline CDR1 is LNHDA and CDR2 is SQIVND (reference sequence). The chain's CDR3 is CASSKNAGFNQPQHF. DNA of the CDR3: TGTGCCAGTAGTAAGAATGCGGGATTCAATCAGCCCCAGCATTTT.

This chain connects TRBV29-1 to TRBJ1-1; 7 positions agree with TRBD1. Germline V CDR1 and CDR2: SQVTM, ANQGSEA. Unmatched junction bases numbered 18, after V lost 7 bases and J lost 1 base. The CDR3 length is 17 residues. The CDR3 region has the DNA TGCAGCGCCCCCAGAACGCTAGACAGGGCTGGGAACACTGAAGCTTTCTTT. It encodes CSAPRTLDRAGNTEAFF.

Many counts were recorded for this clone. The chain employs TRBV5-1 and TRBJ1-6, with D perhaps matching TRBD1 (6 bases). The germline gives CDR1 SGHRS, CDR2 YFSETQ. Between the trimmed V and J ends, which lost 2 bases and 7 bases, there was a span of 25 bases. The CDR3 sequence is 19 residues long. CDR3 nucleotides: TGCGCCAGCAGCTTCTCACTACGGACAGCCCGCTTGGGGAATTCACCCCTCCACTTT. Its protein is CASSFSLRTARLGNSPLHF.

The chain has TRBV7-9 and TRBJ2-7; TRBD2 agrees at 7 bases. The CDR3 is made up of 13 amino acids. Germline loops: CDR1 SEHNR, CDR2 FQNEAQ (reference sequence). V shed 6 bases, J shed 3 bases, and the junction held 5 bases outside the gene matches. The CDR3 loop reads CASSQGGNYEQYF. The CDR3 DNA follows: TGTGCCAGCAGTCAGGGAGGGAACTACGAGCAGTACTTC.

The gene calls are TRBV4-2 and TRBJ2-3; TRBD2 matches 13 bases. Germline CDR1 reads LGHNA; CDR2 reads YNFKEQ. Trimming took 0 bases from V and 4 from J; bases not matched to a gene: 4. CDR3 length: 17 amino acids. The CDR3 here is CASSQEGLAGTPDTQYF. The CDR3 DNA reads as TGTGCCAGCAGCCAAGAGGGACTAGCGGGGACGCCAGATACGCAGTATTTT.